This TCR beta chain derives from a study of T cell therapy after organ transplantation. Germline CDR1 SGHAT, CDR2 FQNNGV. With 0 bases clipped from V and 7 bases from J, the junction kept 7 bases outside the gene matches. The CDR3 runs 16 residues. Regarding this clone: What it binds is unknown.

Time point of the sample: 4-8 weeks after completion of therapy. Only in-frame clones appear in the TCRdb table, and some are missing; sequencing was by immunoSEQ multiplex PCR. Among 15,000 to 20,000 clones listed, approximately 85% were seen once. The sequencing here drew on CD8+ T cells from blood, taken after autologous CMV-specific T cell therapy. The clonotype was recovered from a human patient who had received a solid organ transplant and had CMV disease. Some of these T cells may belong to the graft donor. V gene TRBV11-2 combines with J gene TRBJ1-2; 11 bases align to TRBD1. CDR3 amino acids: CASSLDMGTGGFGYTF. CDR3 nucleotide sequence: TGTGCCAGCAGCTTAGATATGGGGACAGGGGGGTTTGGCTACACCTTC.